These 16 T cell receptor beta chains originate from one sample sequenced in a study of cytomegalovirus exposure and HLA in healthy donors. With 60 Vbeta and 13 Jbeta primers, the PCR was carried out. TCRdb's table, derived via immunoSEQ multiplex PCR, lists solely in-frame clones and lacks some. In the table there are over 150,000 clones, approximately 67% of which are singletons. The sample taken for sequencing was PBMCs. Receptors originate from a woman between 18 and 29 years old in good health and CMV-seropositive.

The V gene is TRBV2, the J gene TRBJ1-4; D might be TRBD1 (5 bases). This CDR3 is 13 amino acids long. V lost 9 bases, J lost 7 bases, and 15 bases lay in between. The germline V gene encodes CDR1 SNHLY and CDR2 FYNNEI. This CDR3 is CASIRVGVEKLFF. The CDR3 DNA reads as TGTGCCAGTATCAGGGTTGGGGTTGAAAAACTGTTTTTT.

The J gene is TRBJ2-5, the V gene TRBV6-5; the match to TRBD2 covers 11 bases. The CDR3 loop spans 16 amino acids. Germline lookup yields CDR1 MNHEY and CDR2 SVGAGI. The trim removed 4 bases at V and 1 base at J, leaving 5 bases unmatched. The CDR3, as DNA: TGTGCCAGCAGTTCGGGACTAGCGGTGACCCAAGAGACCCAGTACTTC. Residues: CASSSGLAVTQETQYF.

The chain combines TRBV4-2 with TRBJ1-3; 7 bases match TRBD1. CDR1 is LGHNA and CDR2 is YNFKEQ in the germline V gene. Trimming removed 4 bases from V and 8 bases from J; junction bases left unmatched: 11. CDR3 length equals 15 residues. As DNA, the CDR3 is TGTGCCAGCAGCCGGACCTTAGCCCAGGGGGACACCATATATTTT. It encodes CASSRTLAQGDTIYF.

J is TRBJ1-2 and V is TRBV11-2; D gene ambiguous. V lost 5 bases and J lost 0, with 16 bases in between. The CDR3 is made up of 16 amino acids. Germline lookup yields CDR1 SGHAT and CDR2 FQNNGV. The CDR3 loop reads CASSPSTWGANYGYTF. CDR3 DNA sequence: TGTGCCAGCAGCCCCTCGACATGGGGAGCTAACTATGGCTACACCTTC.

The table lists this clone with a few counts. V usage is TRBV9 and J usage is TRBJ2-1; 8 positions agree with TRBD2. J was trimmed by 2 bases and V by 4 bases; bases with no gene match: 5. CDR3 length equals 15 residues. Germline CDR1 and CDR2: SGDLS and YYNGEE. The CDR3, as DNA: TGTGCCAGCAGCCTGAGCGGGGGCGCCTACAATGAGCAGTTCTTC. Protein product: CASSLSGGAYNEQFF. Full variable domain (outside the CDR3, taken from reference TRBV9 and TRBJ2-1): DSGVTQTPKHLITATGQRVTLRCSPRSGDLSVYWYQQSLDQGLQFLIQYYNGEERAKGNILERFSAQQFPDLHSELNLSSLELGDSALYFCASSLSGGAYNEQFFGPGTRLTVL.

This sequence joins TRBV9 and TRBJ2-3, with 8 bases lining up with TRBD2. Trimming took 1 base from V and 5 from J; bases not matched to a gene: 3. The germline gives CDR1 SGDLS, CDR2 YYNGEE. The CDR3 runs to 14 residues. This chain's CDR3 is CASSVTLAGDTQYF. Written as DNA, the CDR3 is TGTGCCAGCAGCGTAACGCTAGCGGGAGATACGCAGTATTTT.

This rearrangement joins TRBV28 to TRBJ1-4; D is unresolved. The CDR3 has 15 residues. Per germline, CDR1 MDHEN and CDR2 SYDVKM. V was cut by 0 bases and J by 2 bases, with 7 bases left in between. The CDR3 here is CASSLWESTNEKLFF. The CDR3 DNA reads TGTGCCAGCAGTTTATGGGAGAGTACTAATGAAAAACTGTTTTTT.

V is TRBV30 and J is TRBJ1-2; no reliable D call. CDR1 and CDR2 (germline): GTSNPN, SVGIG (reference sequence). The V end lost 0 bases, the J end lost 4 bases, and 6 bases lay between the germline ends. This CDR3 has 12 amino acids. CDR3 region: CAWSVWAYGYTF. CDR3 DNA sequence: TGTGCCTGGAGTGTATGGGCCTATGGCTACACCTTC. Based on the CDR3 plus reference TRBV30 and TRBJ1-2, the full variable domain is SQTIHQWPATLVQPVGSPLSLECTVEGTSNPNLYWYRQAAGRGLQLLFYSVGIGQISSEVPQNLSASRPQDRQFILSSKKLLLSDSGFYLCAWSVWAYGYTFGSGTRLTVV.

V usage is TRBV28 and J usage is TRBJ2-7, with 11 bases lining up with TRBD2. CDR1 is MDHEN, CDR2 SYDVKM, per germline. There are 15 residues in the CDR3. Losses at the gene ends were 8 bases for V and 0 bases for J; bases not matched to a gene: 6. The CDR3 reads CASFSGGEISYEQYF. The CDR3 DNA reads as TGTGCCAGCTTTAGCGGGGGGGAGATCTCCTACGAGCAGTACTTC.

The gene calls are TRBV19 and TRBJ1-5; 9 bases map to TRBD1. V lost 2 bases to trimming and J lost 5 bases; unmatched junction nucleotides: 4. Germline CDR1 and CDR2: LNHDA and SQIVND (reference sequence). The CDR3 consists of 15 residues. Written as DNA, the CDR3 is TGTGCCAGTAGTATAACAGGGGGCGCCGATCAGCCCCAGCATTTT. It encodes CASSITGGADQPQHF.

The genes are TRBV5-4 and TRBJ1-4; TRBD1 aligns across 10 bases. CDR3 length equals 16 residues. J gave up 3 bases and V 4 bases, and 6 bases lay outside the gene matches. CDR1 is SGHNT and CDR2 is YYREEE in the germline V gene (reference sequence). In DNA form, the CDR3 reads TGTGCCAGCAGCCCGACTGGACAGGGGGCTAATGAAAAACTGTTTTTT. This sequence encodes CASSPTGQGANEKLFF.

The chain's CDR3 is CASSRDRYGYTF. The DNA of the CDR3 is TGTGCCAGTAGCCGGGACAGATATGGCTACACCTTC. V is TRBV19 and J is TRBJ1-2, with 7 bases aligning to TRBD1. V lost 6 bases to trimming and J lost 5 bases; unmatched junction nucleotides: 3. The CDR3 length is 12 residues. Germline V lookup: CDR1 LNHDA, CDR2 SQIVND (reference sequence). The variable domain in full, completed from reference TRBV19 and TRBJ1-2, reads DGGITQSPKYLFRKEGQNVTLSCEQNLNHDAMYWYRQDPGQGLRLIYYSQIVNDFQKGDIAEGYSVSREKKESFPLTVTSAQKNPTAFYLCASSRDRYGYTFGSGTRLTVV.

This rearrangement joins TRBV18 to TRBJ2-7; D is uncertain. V lost 3 bases, J lost 2 bases, and 11 bases lay in between. The germline gives CDR1 KGHSH, CDR2 LQKENI. CDR3 length: 14 amino acids. This CDR3 is CASSPVSGPYEQYF. The DNA for the CDR3 is TGTGCCAGCTCACCCGTCTCAGGTCCCTACGAGCAGTACTTC.

The chain is built from TRBV5-6 and TRBJ2-3, with TRBD2 matching 13 bases. Germline lookup yields CDR1 SGHDT and CDR2 YYEEEE. The CDR3 loop spans 16 amino acids. Trimming cost V 4 bases and J 5 bases; bases outside gene matches: 7. The CDR3: CASSLGTSGIGDTQYF. For the CDR3, the DNA is TGTGCCAGCAGCCTAGGGACTAGCGGGATAGGAGATACGCAGTATTTT. Filled out from reference TRBV5-6 and TRBJ2-3, the complete variable domain reads DAGVTQSPTHLIKTRGQQVTLRCSPKSGHDTVSWYQQALGQGPQFIFQYYEEEERQRGNFPDRFSGHQFPNYSSELNVNALLLGDSALYLCASSLGTSGIGDTQYFGPGTRLTVL.

The sample holds one count of this clone. The chain uses TRBV11-3 and TRBJ2-1; 13 positions match TRBD2. V was pared by 5 bases and J by 9 bases, with 10 bases of the junction left unmatched. CDR3 length: 16 amino acids. CDR1 and CDR2 from the germline V gene are SGHNT and YENEEA. The CDR3 sequence: CASSPQGLAGVTEQFF. In nucleotides, the CDR3 is TGTGCCAGCAGCCCCCAAGGACTAGCGGGGGTTACTGAGCAGTTCTTC.

This sequence joins TRBV19 and TRBJ1-2; the match to TRBD1 covers 9 bases. The CDR3 loop spans 15 amino acids. Germline V gene data show CDR1 as LNHDA and CDR2 as SQIVND (reference sequence). Losses at the gene ends were 4 bases for V and 7 bases for J; bases not matched to a gene: 10. CDR3 in DNA: TGTGCCAGTAGTAGAACCGGGACAGGGTTATTTGGCTACACCTTC. Translation: CASSRTGTGLFGYTF.